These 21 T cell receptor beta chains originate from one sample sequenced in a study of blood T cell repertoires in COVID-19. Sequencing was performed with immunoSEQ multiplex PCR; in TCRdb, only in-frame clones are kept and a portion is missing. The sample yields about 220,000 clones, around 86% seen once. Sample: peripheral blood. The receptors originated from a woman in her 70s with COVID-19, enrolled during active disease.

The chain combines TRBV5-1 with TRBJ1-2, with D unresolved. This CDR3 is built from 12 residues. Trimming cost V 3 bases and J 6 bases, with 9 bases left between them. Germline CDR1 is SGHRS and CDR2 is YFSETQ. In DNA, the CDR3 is TGCGCCAGCAGCTCGGGAGCCGATGGCTACACCTTC. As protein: CASSSGADGYTF.

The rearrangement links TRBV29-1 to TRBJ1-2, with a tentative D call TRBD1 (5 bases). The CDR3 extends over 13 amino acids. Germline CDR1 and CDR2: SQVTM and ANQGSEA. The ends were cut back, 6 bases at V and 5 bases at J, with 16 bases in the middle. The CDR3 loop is CSVGTPGGYGYTF. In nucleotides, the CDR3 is TGCAGCGTCGGGACGCCTGGGGGGTATGGCTACACCTTC. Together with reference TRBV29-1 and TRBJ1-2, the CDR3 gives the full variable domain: SAVISQKPSRDICQRGTSLTIQCQVDSQVTMMFWYRQQPGQSLTLIATANQGSEATYESGFVIDKFPISRPNLTFSTLTVSNMSPEDSSIYLCSVGTPGGYGYTFGSGTRLTVV.

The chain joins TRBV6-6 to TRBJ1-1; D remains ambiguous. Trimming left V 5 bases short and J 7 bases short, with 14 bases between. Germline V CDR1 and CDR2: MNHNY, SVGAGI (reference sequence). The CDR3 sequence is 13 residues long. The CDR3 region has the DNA TGTGCCAGCAGTGTACCCCAGTCGGGTGAAGCTTTCTTT. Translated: CASSVPQSGEAFF.

DNA for the CDR3: TGTGCCACCCGACAGAACCCGACGGGTACTGAAGCTTTCTTT. It codes for CATRQNPTGTEAFF. The chain links TRBV10-3 to TRBJ1-1, with D possibly TRBD1 on 5 matching bases. V dropped 10 bases and J dropped 5 bases, with 20 bases sitting between them. There are 14 residues in the CDR3. CDR1 ENHRY and CDR2 SYGVKD come from the germline V gene.

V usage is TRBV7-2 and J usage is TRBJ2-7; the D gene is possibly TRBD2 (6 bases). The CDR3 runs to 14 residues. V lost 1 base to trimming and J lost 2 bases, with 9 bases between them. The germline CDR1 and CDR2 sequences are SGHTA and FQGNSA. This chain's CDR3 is CASSLVSSAYEQYF. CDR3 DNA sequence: TGTGCCAGCAGCTTAGTTTCTAGCGCCTACGAGCAGTACTTC.

Here the CDR3 reads CASSQDEGASTYEQYF. In DNA, the CDR3 is TGCGCCAGCAGCCAAGATGAAGGGGCGTCGACCTACGAGCAGTACTTC. V usage is TRBV4-3 and J usage is TRBJ2-7, with D perhaps TRBD1 (5 bases). V lost 0 bases, J lost 2 bases, and 14 bases lay in between. Germline CDR1 LGHNA, CDR2 YSLEER. The CDR3 length is 16 residues.

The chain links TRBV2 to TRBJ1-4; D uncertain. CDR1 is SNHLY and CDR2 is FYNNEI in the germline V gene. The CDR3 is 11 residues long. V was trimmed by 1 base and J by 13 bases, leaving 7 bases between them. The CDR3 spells CASSEGSGLFF. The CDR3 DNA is TGTGCCAGCAGTGAAGGGTCCGGACTGTTTTTT.

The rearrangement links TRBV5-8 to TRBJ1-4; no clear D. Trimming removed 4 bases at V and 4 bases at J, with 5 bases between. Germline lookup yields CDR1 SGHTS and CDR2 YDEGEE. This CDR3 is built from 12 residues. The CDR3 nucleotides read TGTGCCAGCAGCGCCTATAATGAAAAACTGTTTTTT. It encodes CASSAYNEKLFF.

For the CDR3, the DNA is TGTGCCAGCAGCCTACAGGGGGTGGGTAATTCACCCCTCCACTTT. The encoded protein is CASSLQGVGNSPLHF. This chain links TRBV6-5 with TRBJ1-6; 8 nucleotides line up with TRBD1. The CDR3 totals 15 residues. Germline trimming cut 6 bases from V and 6 bases from J; bases unmatched to any gene: 7. Per the germline V gene, CDR1 is MNHEY and CDR2 is SVGAGI.

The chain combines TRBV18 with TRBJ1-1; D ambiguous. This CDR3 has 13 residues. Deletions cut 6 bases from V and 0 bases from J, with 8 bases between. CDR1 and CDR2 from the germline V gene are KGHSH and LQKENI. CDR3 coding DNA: TGTGCCAGCTCCGGGGATTTGAACACTGAAGCTTTCTTT. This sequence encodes CASSGDLNTEAFF.

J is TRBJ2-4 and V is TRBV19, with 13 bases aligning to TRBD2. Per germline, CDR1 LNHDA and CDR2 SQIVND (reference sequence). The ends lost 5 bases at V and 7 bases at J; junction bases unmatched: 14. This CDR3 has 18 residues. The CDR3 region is CASSPGTSGTRRGNIQYF. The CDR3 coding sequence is TGTGCCAGTAGTCCAGGGACTAGCGGGACCCGTAGAGGGAACATTCAGTACTTC.

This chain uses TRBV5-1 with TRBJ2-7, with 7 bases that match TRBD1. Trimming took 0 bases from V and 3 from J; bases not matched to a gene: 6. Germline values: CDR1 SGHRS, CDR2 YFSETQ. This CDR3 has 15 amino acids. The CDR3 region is CASSLGQGDLYEQYF. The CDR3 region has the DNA TGCGCCAGCAGCTTGGGACAGGGCGACCTCTACGAGCAGTACTTC.

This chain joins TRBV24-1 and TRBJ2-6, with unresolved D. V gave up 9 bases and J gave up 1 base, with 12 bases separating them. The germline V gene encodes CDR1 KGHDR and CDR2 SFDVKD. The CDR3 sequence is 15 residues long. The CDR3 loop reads CATSPETSGANVLTF. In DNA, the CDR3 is TGTGCCACCTCCCCCGAGACTTCTGGGGCCAACGTCCTGACTTTC.

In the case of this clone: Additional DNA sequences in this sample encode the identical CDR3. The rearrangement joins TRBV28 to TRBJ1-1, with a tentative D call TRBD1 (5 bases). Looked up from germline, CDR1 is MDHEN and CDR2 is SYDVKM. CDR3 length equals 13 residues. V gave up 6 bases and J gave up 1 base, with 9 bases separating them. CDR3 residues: CASSLTGNTEAFF. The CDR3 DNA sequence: TGTGCCAGCAGCCTAACAGGGAACACTGAAGCTTTCTTT. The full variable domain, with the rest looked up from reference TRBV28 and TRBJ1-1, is DVKVTQSSRYLVKRTGEKVFLECVQDMDHENMFWYRQDPGLGLRLIYFSYDVKMKEKGDIPEGYSVSREKKERFSLILESASTNQTSMYLCASSLTGNTEAFFGQGTRLTVV.

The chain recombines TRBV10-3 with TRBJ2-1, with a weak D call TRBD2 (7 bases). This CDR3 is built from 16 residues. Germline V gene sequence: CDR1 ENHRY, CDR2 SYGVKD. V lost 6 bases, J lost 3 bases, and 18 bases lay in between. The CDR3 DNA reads TGTGCCATCAGCGGAGGGGGTGCGGGAGACTACAATGAGCAGTTCTTC. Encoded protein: CAISGGGAGDYNEQFF.

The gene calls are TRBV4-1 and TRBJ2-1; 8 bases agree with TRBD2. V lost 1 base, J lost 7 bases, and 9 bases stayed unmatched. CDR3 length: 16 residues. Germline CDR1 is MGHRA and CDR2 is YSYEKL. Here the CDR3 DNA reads TGCGCCAGCAGCCAAGCCCAGCGGGAGACAAGAAATGAGCAGTTCTTC. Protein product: CASSQAQRETRNEQFF.

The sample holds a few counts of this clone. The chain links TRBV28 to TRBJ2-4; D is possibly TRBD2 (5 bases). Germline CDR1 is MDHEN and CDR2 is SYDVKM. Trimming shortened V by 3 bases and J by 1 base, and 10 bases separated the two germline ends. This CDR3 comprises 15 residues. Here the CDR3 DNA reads TGTGCCAGCAGTTTCTCGGGGAGCGCCAAAAACATTCAGTACTTC. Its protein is CASSFSGSAKNIQYF. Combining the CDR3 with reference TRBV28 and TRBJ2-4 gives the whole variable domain DVKVTQSSRYLVKRTGEKVFLECVQDMDHENMFWYRQDPGLGLRLIYFSYDVKMKEKGDIPEGYSVSREKKERFSLILESASTNQTSMYLCASSFSGSAKNIQYFGAGTRLSVL.

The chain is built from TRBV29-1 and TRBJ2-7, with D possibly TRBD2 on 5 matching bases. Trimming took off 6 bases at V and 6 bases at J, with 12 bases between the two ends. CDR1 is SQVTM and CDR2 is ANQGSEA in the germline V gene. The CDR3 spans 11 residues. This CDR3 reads CSVWTHPEQYF. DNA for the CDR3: TGCAGCGTATGGACTCATCCCGAGCAGTACTTC.

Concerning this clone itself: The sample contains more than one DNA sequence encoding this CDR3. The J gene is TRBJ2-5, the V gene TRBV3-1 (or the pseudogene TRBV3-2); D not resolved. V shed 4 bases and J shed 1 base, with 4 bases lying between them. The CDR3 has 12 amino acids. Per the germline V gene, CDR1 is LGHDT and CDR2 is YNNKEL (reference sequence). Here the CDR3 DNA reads TGTGCCAGCAGCCGACTCCAAGAGACCCAGTACTTC. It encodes CASSRLQETQYF.

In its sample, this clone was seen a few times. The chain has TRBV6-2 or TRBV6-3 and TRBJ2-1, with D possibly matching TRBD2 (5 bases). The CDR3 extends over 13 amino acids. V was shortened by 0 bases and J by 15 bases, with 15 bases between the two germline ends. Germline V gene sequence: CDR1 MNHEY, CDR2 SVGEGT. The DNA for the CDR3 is TGTGCCAGCAGTTACTCGATAGGGAGTAGTCGGTTCTTC. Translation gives CASSYSIGSSRFF.

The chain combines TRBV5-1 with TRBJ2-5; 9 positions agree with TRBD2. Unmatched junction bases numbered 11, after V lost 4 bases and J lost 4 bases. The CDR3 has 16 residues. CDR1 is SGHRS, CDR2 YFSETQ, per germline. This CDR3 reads CASSTTSGQRGETQYF. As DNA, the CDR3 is TGCGCCAGCAGCACTACTAGCGGGCAGAGGGGAGAGACCCAGTACTTC.